Following are 20 T cell receptor beta chains from one sample sequenced in a study of CD8 T cells in Susac syndrome (dated by TCRdb to between 2018 and 2020). The library was obtained by the immunoSEQ multiplex PCR assay. RNA was extracted with the RNeasy kit and roughly 0.5 to 1 ug was reverse transcribed using random hexamers. TCRdb reran the public reads through fastp at Q25 and MiXCR, keeping productive beta chains. Rows are combined by CDR3 protein, so each entry shows the most common genes and DNA. The sample records 84,000 or so distinct CDR3 sequences, 94% of which are singletons. The ten largest make up approximately 1% of the sample. The sample comprised CD8+ T cells from PBMCs. The receptors shown here come from a human donor with Susac syndrome.

This chain joins TRBV12-3 or TRBV12-4 and TRBJ2-5, with TRBD1 as a possible D gene (5 bases). Between the trimmed V and J ends, which lost 2 bases and 4 bases, there was a span of 11 bases. The CDR3 has 14 residues. For the CDR3, the DNA is TGTGCCAGCAGTTTAATAGGACAAGGAGAGACCCAGTACTTC. Its protein is CASSLIGQGETQYF.

This sequence joins TRBV30 and TRBJ1-5; 8 bases fit TRBD1. This CDR3 has 14 residues. Germline loops: CDR1 GTSNPN, CDR2 SVGIG (reference sequence). V was clipped by 0 bases and J by 6 bases; unmatched bases: 4. The CDR3 region has the DNA TGTGCCTGGAGTGTCGGGCAGGGGGCTCAGCCCCAGCATTTT. Protein product: CAWSVGQGAQPQHF. Filled out from reference TRBV30 and TRBJ1-5, the complete variable domain reads SQTIHQWPATLVQPVGSPLSLECTVEGTSNPNLYWYRQAAGRGLQLLFYSVGIGQISSEVPQNLSASRPQDRQFILSSKKLLLSDSGFYLCAWSVGQGAQPQHFGDGTRLSIL.

The chain recombines TRBV7-9 with TRBJ2-5, with D possibly matching TRBD2 (6 bases). The CDR3 length is 15 residues. Trimming pared 5 bases from V and 5 bases from J, leaving 18 bases between. Per the germline V gene, CDR1 is SEHNR and CDR2 is FQNEAQ (reference sequence). CDR3 protein: CASSPGVLAIETQYF. CDR3 DNA sequence: TGTGCCAGCAGCCCCGGGGTTCTAGCGATCGAGACCCAGTACTTC.

The V call is TRBV29-1, the J call TRBJ2-5, with TRBD1 identical over 10 bases. In germline, CDR1 is SQVTM, CDR2 ANQGSEA. V dropped 3 bases and J dropped 7; count of bases not matched to a gene: 11. CDR3 size: 15 residues. The CDR3 DNA reads TGCAGCGTTGACGGTGTTGGACAGGGGGTGGGGACCCAGTACTTC. This sequence encodes CSVDGVGQGVGTQYF. Supplemented by reference TRBV29-1 and TRBJ2-5, the full variable domain reads SAVISQKPSRDICQRGTSLTIQCQVDSQVTMMFWYRQQPGQSLTLIATANQGSEATYESGFVIDKFPISRPNLTFSTLTVSNMSPEDSSIYLCSVDGVGQGVGTQYFGPGTRLLVL.

This clonotype was recorded only once. The chain is built from TRBV29-1 and TRBJ2-1; D uncertain. Germline V gene data show CDR1 as SQVTM and CDR2 as ANQGSEA. The CDR3 is 11 residues long. V was cut by 5 bases and J by 5 bases, with 7 bases left in between. CDR3 in DNA: TGCAGCGTTCGGGCCAACAATGAGCAGTTCTTC. Protein product: CSVRANNEQFF.

The rearrangement links TRBV6-5 to TRBJ1-1, with D unclear. This CDR3 has 15 residues. From germline, CDR1 is MNHEY and CDR2 SVGAGI. Trimming took off 9 bases at V and 2 bases at J, with 19 bases between the two ends. The CDR3 sequence: CASERYGDSNTEAFF. In DNA form, the CDR3 reads TGTGCCAGTGAGCGATACGGCGACTCCAACACTGAAGCTTTCTTT.

The chain joins TRBV12-3 or TRBV12-4 to TRBJ2-5, with TRBD2 as a possible D gene (5 bases). Trimming shortened V by 3 bases and J by 4 bases, and 6 bases separated the two germline ends. This CDR3 is built from 12 residues. The CDR3 nucleotides are TGTGCCAGCAGTTTGGGAGTAGAGACCCAGTACTTC. Translating gives CASSLGVETQYF.

V and J are TRBV12-3 or TRBV12-4 and TRBJ2-5; D unclear. The CDR3 consists of 12 residues. Trimming shortened V by 5 bases and J by 5 bases, and 9 bases separated the two germline ends. CDR3 sequence: CASSLLGETQYF. For the CDR3, the DNA is TGTGCCAGCAGTCTTCTGGGTGAGACCCAGTACTTC.

This clonotype was seen a handful of times. The chain employs TRBV11-1 and TRBJ1-1, with unresolved D. V was pared by 3 bases and J by 1 base, with 9 bases between. The germline CDR1 and CDR2 sequences are SGHAT and FQDESV (reference sequence). The CDR3 totals 14 residues. Here the CDR3 DNA reads TGTGCCAGCAGCTTTTCGGACCGGAACACTGAAGCTTTCTTT. Amino acids: CASSFSDRNTEAFF. Based on the CDR3 plus reference TRBV11-1 and TRBJ1-1, the full variable domain is EAEVAQSPRYKITEKSQAVAFWCDPISGHATLYWYRQILGQGPELLVQFQDESVVDDSQLPKDRFSAERLKGVDSTLKIQPAELGDSAMYLCASSFSDRNTEAFFGQGTRLTVV.

The V call is TRBV5-1, the J call TRBJ2-1; D possibly matches TRBD1 or TRBD2 (6 bases each). The CDR3 covers 17 residues. Germline V gives CDR1 SGHRS, CDR2 YFSETQ. V lost 6 bases, J lost 0 bases, and 19 bases lay in between. The CDR3, as DNA: TGCGCCAGCACCCTAGTGGGGGGCTCTTACTCCTACAATGAGCAGTTCTTC. It yields the protein CASTLVGGSYSYNEQFF.

The chain combines TRBV6-2 or TRBV6-3 with TRBJ2-1, with D hard to call. Deletions cut 5 bases from V and 1 base from J, with 15 bases between. CDR3 length: 16 residues. Germline V gene sequence: CDR1 MNHEY, CDR2 SVGEGT. The CDR3 nucleotides are TGTGCCAGCAGTCACATTACCGGTTCATCCTACAATGAGCAGTTCTTC. This translates into CASSHITGSSYNEQFF.

This clonotype occurred once. The chain links TRBV12-3 or TRBV12-4 to TRBJ2-7; 9 bases agree with TRBD1. The CDR3 is made up of 13 amino acids. V lost 5 bases to trimming and J lost 5 bases; unmatched junction nucleotides: 4. This CDR3 reads CASSPGQGNEQYF. As DNA, the CDR3 is TGTGCCAGCAGTCCGGGACAGGGCAACGAGCAGTACTTC.

V gene TRBV7-9 combines with J gene TRBJ2-7; perhaps TRBD1 as D (6 bases). Deletions cut 5 bases from V and 4 bases from J, with 18 bases between. Germline V gene sequence: CDR1 SEHNR, CDR2 FQNEAQ (reference sequence). This CDR3 is built from 15 residues. The CDR3 region has the DNA TGTGCCAGCAGCCCTTGGACAGTAAGGGATTACGAGCAGTACTTC. Translation: CASSPWTVRDYEQYF.

V usage is TRBV12-5 and J usage is TRBJ2-1; maybe TRBD2 (7 bases). CDR3 length: 19 amino acids. Deletions cut 2 bases from V and 1 base from J, with 21 bases between. Germline CDR1 reads LGHNT; CDR2 reads FRNRAP. CDR3 nucleotide sequence: TGTGCTAGTGGTTTGTTTATAGACGGGGGGACAAATTCCTACAATGAGCAGTTCTTC. Translating gives CASGLFIDGGTNSYNEQFF. The whole variable domain, remainder taken from reference TRBV12-5 and TRBJ2-1, is DARVTQTPRHKVTEMGQEVTMRCQPILGHNTVFWYRQTMMQGLELLAYFRNRAPLDDSGMPKDRFSAEMPDATLATLKIQPSEPRDSAVYFCASGLFIDGGTNSYNEQFFGPGTRLTVL.

The rearrangement links TRBV7-9 to TRBJ2-5; D tentatively reads TRBD1 or TRBD2 (5 bases each). The length of the CDR3 is 17 residues. V was shortened by 0 bases and J by 5 bases, with 19 bases between the two germline ends. Germline assignment: CDR1 SEHNR and CDR2 FQNEAQ (reference sequence). The CDR3 nucleotides are TGTGCCAGCAGCTTAGCGGCCAGGGACGAAGGTGGGGAGACCCAGTACTTC. It codes for CASSLAARDEGGETQYF.

V gene TRBV6-4 combines with J gene TRBJ2-1; unclear D gene. Trimming left V 3 bases short and J 5 bases short, with 8 bases between. The CDR3 sequence is 13 residues long. CDR1 and CDR2 from the germline V gene are MRHNA and SNTAGT. CDR3 DNA sequence: TGTGCCAGCAGTGAGGCTATAAACAATGAGCAGTTCTTC. Its protein is CASSEAINNEQFF.

This clonotype was observed a single time. V gene TRBV6-5 combines with J gene TRBJ2-7; TRBD1 is a possible D gene (6 bases). The CDR3 is 15 residues long. Trimming cost V 4 bases and J 0 bases, with 13 bases left between them. Germline loops: CDR1 MNHEY, CDR2 SVGAGI. DNA for the CDR3: TGTGCCAGCAGTTTTCGACAGGCTAGCTCCTACGAGCAGTACTTC. It encodes CASSFRQASSYEQYF.

This chain connects TRBV5-1 to TRBJ2-2; no clear D. This CDR3 has 14 amino acids. Germline-derived CDR1 and CDR2 are SGHRS and YFSETQ. V shed 0 bases and J shed 3 bases, with 6 bases lying between them. The CDR3 here is CASSLAFDTGELFF. In nucleotides, the CDR3 is TGCGCCAGCAGCTTGGCCTTTGACACCGGGGAGCTGTTTTTT. Filled out from reference TRBV5-1 and TRBJ2-2, the complete variable domain reads KAGVTQTPRYLIKTRGQQVTLSCSPISGHRSVSWYQQTPGQGLQFLFEYFSETQRNKGNFPGRFSGRQFSNSRSEMNVSTLELGDSALYLCASSLAFDTGELFFGEGSRLTVL.

The DNA of the CDR3 is TGTGCCAGCAGCCAAGGGCAGGCCCAGTACTTC. Translating it yields CASSQGQAQYF. The chain recombines TRBV5-6 with TRBJ2-5; D unresolved. The CDR3 runs 11 residues. V lost 4 bases and J 9 bases, leaving 10 bases between the germline ends. CDR1 is SGHDT, CDR2 YYEEEE, per germline. The whole variable domain, filled in from reference TRBV5-6 and TRBJ2-5, reads DAGVTQSPTHLIKTRGQQVTLRCSPKSGHDTVSWYQQALGQGPQFIFQYYEEEERQRGNFPDRFSGHQFPNYSSELNVNALLLGDSALYLCASSQGQAQYFGPGTRLLVL.

The chain recombines TRBV25-1 with TRBJ1-1; D unclear. The CDR3 has 13 residues. V lost 6 bases and J 4 bases, leaving 12 bases between the germline ends. The germline CDR1 and CDR2 sequences are MGHDK and SYGVNS. The CDR3 coding sequence is TGTGCCAGCAGCAGTTCGGGGAGCACTGAAGCTTTCTTT. Translated, it gives CASSSSGSTEAFF.